This TCR beta chain appears in the sequencing data of a study of T cells in Graves' hyperthyroidism and ophthalmopathy. As regards this clonotype: Its antigen is as yet unknown.

Amplified TCR beta CDR3 regions came from RNA transcripts. The HTBI primer set was used in a first-round RT-PCR of the TCR CDR3. From the multiplex PCR reads, TCRdb called clonotypes with MiXCR, one entry per CDR3 protein. The repertoire holds under 450,000 distinct CDR3 sequences, with less than 20% as singletons. Study-wide points: Most clonotypes expanded in thyroid above 0.001 were likewise present in blood.

V shed 2 bases and J shed 7 bases, with 16 bases lying between them. The CDR3 has 14 residues. Germline V gene lookup returns CDR1 SGHTS and CDR2 YDEGEE. Sequenced input: blood. The receptor was derived from a woman aged 18-29 years with Graves' hyperthyroidism. The rearrangement links TRBV5-8 to TRBJ2-7; D might be TRBD2 (5 bases). For the CDR3, the DNA is TGTGCCAGCAGCTTCTCCGGGGTAGGAGGAGAGCAGTACTTC. This translates into CASSFSGVGGEQYF.